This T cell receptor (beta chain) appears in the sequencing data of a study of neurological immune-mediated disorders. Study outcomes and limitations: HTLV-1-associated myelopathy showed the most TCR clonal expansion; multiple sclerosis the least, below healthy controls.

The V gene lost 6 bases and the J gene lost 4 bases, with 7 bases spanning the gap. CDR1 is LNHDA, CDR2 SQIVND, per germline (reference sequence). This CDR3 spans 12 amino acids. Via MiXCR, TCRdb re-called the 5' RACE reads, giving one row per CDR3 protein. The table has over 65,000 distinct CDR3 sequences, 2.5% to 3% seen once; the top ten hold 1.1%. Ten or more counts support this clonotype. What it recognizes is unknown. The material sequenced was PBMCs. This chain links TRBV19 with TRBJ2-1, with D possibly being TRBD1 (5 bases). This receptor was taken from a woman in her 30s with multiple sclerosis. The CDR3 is CASSPGYNEQFF. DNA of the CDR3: TGTGCCAGTAGCCCAGGGTACAATGAGCAGTTCTTC.